This record covers a single T cell receptor beta chain. Its target antigen remains unknown. At one boundary the junction diverges from the germline segment, which might be a read error. The cysteine opens and the phenylalanine closes a CDR3 of 15 amino acids. Just CDR3 DNA is preserved here, 45 bases in frame from base 1. From the germline V gene, CDR1 is MDHEN and CDR2 is SYDVKM. This sample was taken from a study of T cell repertoires in ileal Crohn's disease (dated by TCRdb to about 2019). About the full investigation: The median duration of disease was approximately 7.9 years, and at the time of surgery approximately 34% of patients were active smokers. Every patient underwent surgery because of a complication, which was stricturing disease in about 60% and penetrating disease in about 39%. Roughly half of the patients were given postoperative therapy, with approximately 18 on anti-TNF agents and about a dozen on thiopurines. A prospective multicentre cohort supplied the 50 or so Crohn's disease patients whose TCR repertoires were analysed. The study was conducted in parallel with a multicentre cohort that was designed to identify predictors of early endoscopic recurrence following ileocolonic resection. Endoscopic postoperative recurrence was defined by a Rutgeerts score above i0. A total of some 170 mucosal samples from roughly 60 patients were sequenced, with samples obtained at several locations on the surgical specimen and at postoperative endoscopy.

For commercial TCRB immunosequencing, five hundred nanograms of biopsy DNA were submitted for each sample. Adaptive Biotechnology amplified CDR3 regions from genomic DNA with a two-step multiplex PCR that controlled for amplification bias. The first PCR used primers for every V and J gene segment; the second PCR added barcodes and Illumina adapters. CDR3 libraries were sequenced using an Illumina instrument. Per the source publication's procedure: Vendor-provided pipelines were combined with custom analysis of raw data in R/Bioconductor under R version 3.3.0. Clonality, ranging from 0 to 1, was calculated as the inverse of the normalised Shannon entropy of all productive clones. High-frequency clones were defined as the repertoire share of the top 100 clones, retaining only clones passing a 95% confidence test. Repertoire diversity was measured with the Simpson index, and overlap between samples was measured with the Morisita-Horn index. In its TCRdb copy, this immuneACCESS table keeps in-frame sequences only and misses some clones. Where compared with another copy, unresolved V genes explain less than half of these, and the others have no known cause. D and trimming come from the DNA, and the V and J calls and clone size come from that table. For this sample there are thousands of clones; under 85% appear just once. Clones ranked in the top ten supply approximately 5% of the sample.

Broader findings and caveats from the paper: Sorted CD8 T cells carried more high-frequency clones than CD4 T cells, suggesting mucosal expansions were mainly CD8. Only a subgroup of patients, of unstated size, had mucosal CD4 and CD8 T cells sorted and sequenced. A significantly higher proportion of clonal expansions was observed in active smokers at surgery than in non-smokers (about 25% vs 20%, p=0.02). Higher percentages of high-frequency clones at the time of surgery were linked to endoscopic recurrence, and every patient with clonality above 26.8% (18/57) had recurrence.

To be eligible, patients had to be adults with ileal or ileocolonic Crohn's disease and an indication for ileocolonic resection. Before DNA extraction, whole ileal mucosal biopsies were kept frozen at -80 degrees C. A TRizol-based method was used to extract genomic DNA from the frozen whole biopsies, and the DNA was quantified with a NanoDrop 2000 spectrophotometer. Material for sequencing was ileal tissue. The rearranged chain carries TRBV28 and TRBJ1-2, with TRBD1 matching 9 junction bases. This sequence was found in an adult with Crohn's disease. The CDR3 protein is CASSPGTGWFYGHTF. DNA sequence: TGTGCCAGCAGTCCTGGGACAGGGTGGTTCTATGGCCACACCTTC.